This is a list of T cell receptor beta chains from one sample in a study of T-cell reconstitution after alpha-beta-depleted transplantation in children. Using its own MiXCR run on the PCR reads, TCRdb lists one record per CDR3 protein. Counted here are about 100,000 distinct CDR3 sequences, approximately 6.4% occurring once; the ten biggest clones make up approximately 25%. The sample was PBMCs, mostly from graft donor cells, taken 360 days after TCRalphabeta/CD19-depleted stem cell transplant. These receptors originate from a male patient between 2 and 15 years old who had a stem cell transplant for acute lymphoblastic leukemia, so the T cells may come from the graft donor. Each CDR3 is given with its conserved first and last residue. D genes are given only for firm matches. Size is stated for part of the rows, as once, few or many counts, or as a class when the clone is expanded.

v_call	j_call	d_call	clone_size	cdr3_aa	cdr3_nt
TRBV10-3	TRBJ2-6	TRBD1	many	CAIKGMDRESGANVLTF	TGTGCCATCAAAGGGATGGACAGGGAGTCTGGGGCCAACGTCCTGACTTTC
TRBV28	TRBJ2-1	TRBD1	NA	CASSLGYRGRRMNEQFF	TGTGCCAGCAGTTTAGGGTACAGGGGGCGCAGGATGAATGAGCAGTTCTTC
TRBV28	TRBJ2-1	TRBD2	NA	CASTLALAGGTEQFF	TGTGCCAGCACTCTAGCTCTAGCGGGAGGGACTGAGCAGTTCTTC
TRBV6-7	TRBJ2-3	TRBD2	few	CASSSPLWGGCTDTQYF	TGTGCCAGCAGTTCCCCGCTTTGGGGGGGTTGCACAGATACGCAGTATTTT
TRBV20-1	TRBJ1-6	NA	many	CSAKAASGERSPLHF	TGCAGTGCCAAGGCGGCCAGCGGGGAGAGATCACCCCTCCACTTT
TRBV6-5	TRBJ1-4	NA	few	CASSYGANGGSEKLFF	TGTGCCAGCAGTTATGGGGCTAATGGGGGTAGCGAAAAACTGTTTTTT
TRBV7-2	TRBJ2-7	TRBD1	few	CASSLRGTGSYEQYF	TGTGCCAGCAGCTTACGAGGGACAGGCTCCTACGAGCAGTACTTC
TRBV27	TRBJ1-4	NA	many	CASSPLGGRSEKLFF	TGTGCCAGCAGTCCCCTGGGGGGGCGGAGTGAAAAACTGTTTTTT
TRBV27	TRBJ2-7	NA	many	CASSLGAGSGYEQYF	TGTGCCAGCAGTTTAGGGGCAGGGTCGGGCTACGAGCAGTACTTC
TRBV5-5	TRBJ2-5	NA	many	CASSFSLGDPQETQYF	TGTGCCAGCAGCTTTTCGCTAGGGGACCCCCAAGAGACCCAGTACTTC
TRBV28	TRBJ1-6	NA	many	CASSSGQTYNSPLHF	TGTGCCAGCAGCTCCGGACAGACCTATAATTCACCCCTCCACTTT
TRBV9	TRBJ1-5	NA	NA	CASSVGHRENQPQHF	TGTGCCAGCAGCGTAGGACATAGGGAGAACCAGCCCCAGCATTTT
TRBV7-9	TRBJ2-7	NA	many	CASSLALASVGEQYF	TGTGCCAGCAGCTTAGCACTCGCGTCGGTGGGCGAGCAGTACTTC
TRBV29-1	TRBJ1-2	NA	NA	CSDSFLYGYTF	TGCAGCGACAGTTTTCTCTATGGCTACACCTTC
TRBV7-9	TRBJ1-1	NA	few	CASSSPGNTEAFF	TGTGCCAGCAGCTCCCCGGGGAACACTGAAGCTTTCTTT
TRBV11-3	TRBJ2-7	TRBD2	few	CASSFSAGGTYEQYF	TGTGCCAGCAGCTTCAGCGCGGGGGGAACCTACGAGCAGTACTTC
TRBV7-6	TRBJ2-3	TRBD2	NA	CASSLGVSGGDTQYF	TGTGCCAGCAGCTTAGGAGTCAGCGGGGGGGATACGCAGTATTTT
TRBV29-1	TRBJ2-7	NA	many	CSVWGDRRSYEQYF	TGCAGCGTCTGGGGGGACAGACGGTCCTACGAGCAGTACTTC
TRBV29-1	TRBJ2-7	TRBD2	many	CSVSSGKSSYEQYF	TGCAGCGTTTCTAGCGGGAAGAGCTCCTACGAGCAGTACTTC
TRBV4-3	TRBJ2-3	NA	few	CASSQDGTGLYTDTQYF	TGCGCCAGCAGCCAAGACGGGACGGGACTCTACACAGATACGCAGTATTTT
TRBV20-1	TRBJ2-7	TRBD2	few	CSARVPGRTYEQYF	TGCAGTGCTAGAGTCCCCGGGAGGACGTACGAGCAGTACTTC
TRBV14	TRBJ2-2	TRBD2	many	CASSPYRLAGPGELFF	TGTGCCAGCAGTCCCTACCGACTAGCGGGCCCCGGGGAGCTGTTTTTT